These T cell receptor beta chains were read from a single sample in a study of T cells in localized non-small cell lung cancer. Clones were sequenced by immunoSEQ multiplex PCR, and TCRdb holds only the in-frame ones, with some missing. In the table there are approximately 11,000 clones, 29% of which are singletons. Here the sequenced sample was lung tumor tissue, taken before any cancer treatment. The source of these receptors is a man between 40 and 69 years old with stage I lung adenocarcinoma. Both conserved end residues are part of each CDR3. The D gene is left open where the match is weak. A row's size may be missing; if present it is once, few, many or a size class.

j_gene	abundance	d_gene	v_gene	CDR3aa	CDR3nt
TRBJ2-3	.	.	TRBV5-1	CASSLDSDRDTQYF	TGCGCCAGCAGCTTGGACAGCGATCGAGATACGCAGTATTTT
TRBJ2-5	.	TRBD1	TRBV18	CASSLRTGGDRETQYF	TGTGCCAGCTCACTCCGGACAGGGGGGGACAGGGAGACCCAGTACTTC
TRBJ2-7	few	.	TRBV1	CASSQEPGSSYEQYF	TGCGCCAGCAGCCAAGAGCCAGGGAGCTCCTACGAGCAGTACTTC
TRBJ1-2	.	.	TRBV9	CASSGVSGVDGYTF	TGTGCCAGCAGCGGGGTGTCGGGGGTGGATGGCTACACCTTC
TRBJ2-3	once	TRBD2	TRBV10-2	CASSEPGLWQYF	TGCGCCAGCAGTGAGCCGGGACTATGGCAGTATTTT
TRBJ2-7	many	TRBD1	TRBV11-3	CASSWGQDTYEQYF	TGTGCCAGCAGCTGGGGACAGGATACTTACGAGCAGTACTTC
TRBJ2-1	.	.	TRBV18	CASSPSTGPYNEQFF	TGTGCCAGCTCACCATCGACAGGCCCCTACAATGAGCAGTTCTTC
TRBJ1-3	.	TRBD1	TRBV11-3	CASSLGRGRQENTIYF	TGTGCCAGCAGCTTAGGCAGGGGGCGCCAGGAAAACACCATATATTTT
TRBJ1-6	.	TRBD1	TRBV6-8	CASSGDRPGQSSYNSPLHF	TGTGCCAGCAGTGGGGACAGGCCCGGACAGTCCTCCTATAATTCACCCCTCCACTTT
TRBJ1-1	once	TRBD1	TRBV28	CASSRRQGSAEAFF	TGTGCCAGCAGCCGCCGACAGGGATCAGCGGAAGCTTTCTTT
TRBJ1-2	many	.	TRBV9	CASSAPLQGVDYGYTF	TGTGCCAGCAGCGCGCCTTTACAGGGAGTAGACTATGGCTACACCTTC
TRBJ1-2	many	TRBD1	TRBV7-2	CASSLTGFFGYTF	TGTGCCAGCAGCCTGACAGGGTTTTTCGGCTACACCTTC
TRBJ1-1	.	.	TRBV5-1	CASSPIGVMNTEAFF	TGCGCCAGCAGCCCAATCGGGGTCATGAACACTGAAGCTTTCTTT
TRBJ2-2	.	.	TRBV9	CASSLNSKHTNTGELFF	TGTGCCAGCAGTTTAAACTCGAAACACACGAACACCGGGGAGCTGTTTTTT
TRBJ1-5	few	.	TRBV6-8	CASNGDSNQPQHF	TGTGCCAGCAACGGGGATAGCAATCAGCCCCAGCATTTT
TRBJ2-3	many	.	TRBV1	CASSLQGIGTDTQYF	TGCGCCAGCAGCCTACAGGGGATCGGCACAGATACGCAGTATTTT
TRBJ2-7	few	.	TRBV6-8	CASAPLIGQAYEQYF	TGTGCCAGCGCACCCCTAATAGGACAAGCCTACGAGCAGTACTTC
TRBJ1-2	many	TRBD1	TRBV9	CASSVGTGVKFKEGYTF	TGTGCCAGCAGCGTCGGGACAGGCGTCAAGTTTAAGGAGGGCTACACCTTC
TRBJ2-7	.	.	TRBV29-1	CSVETLTGRTYEQYF	TGCAGCGTTGAAACGTTGACAGGGAGGACCTACGAGCAGTACTTC
TRBJ1-2	.	.	TRBV30	CAWKDTDYGYTF	TGTGCCTGGAAAGACACGGACTATGGCTACACCTTC
TRBJ2-7	medium-sized	TRBD1	TRBV11-3	CASSFGQGRTYEQYF	TGTGCCAGCAGCTTCGGACAGGGCCGAACCTACGAGCAGTACTTC
TRBJ2-4	many	.	TRBV11-3	CASSTDRGSAGIQYF	TGTGCCAGCAGTACCGACAGAGGGAGTGCAGGGATTCAGTACTTC
TRBJ2-1	few	TRBD1	TRBV11-3	CASSRPGTGGDEQFF	TGTGCCAGCAGCCGACCCGGGACAGGGGGCGATGAGCAGTTCTTC
TRBJ2-2	few	TRBD1	TRBV11-3	CASSSDGTGTGELFF	TGTGCCAGCAGCTCGGACGGGACAGGGACCGGGGAGCTGTTTTTT
TRBJ2-3	.	.	TRBV12-5	CASGAYTSTDTQYF	TGTGCTAGTGGGGCTTACACTAGCACAGATACGCAGTATTTT
TRBJ2-2	.	TRBD1	TRBV9	CASSVTGASTGELFF	TGTGCCAGCAGCGTGACAGGGGCGAGCACCGGGGAGCTGTTTTTT
TRBJ1-2	once	TRBD1	TRBV30	CAWSSGGRYTF	TGTGCCTGGAGTTCAGGGGGACGCTACACCTTC
TRBJ1-1	.	TRBD1	TRBV6-8	CASRWDRNTEAFF	TGTGCCAGCCGATGGGACAGGAACACTGAAGCTTTCTTT
TRBJ1-1	few	.	TRBV11-3	CASSFSLAGTRTEAFF	TGTGCTAGCAGCTTTTCTCTGGCGGGGACGCGCACTGAAGCTTTCTTT
TRBJ2-2	once	.	TRBV10-1	CASSSAGELFF	TGCGCCAGCAGCTCTGCTGGGGAGCTGTTTTTT
TRBJ1-3	medium-sized	.	TRBV11-3	CASSLGLTGSGNTIYF	TGTGCCAGCAGCTTAGGCCTTACAGGCTCTGGAAACACCATATATTTT
TRBJ2-2	few	TRBD1	TRBV5-1	CASSYPRDRDTGELFF	TGCGCCAGCAGCTACCCCCGGGACAGGGACACCGGGGAGCTGTTTTTT
TRBJ2-5	medium-sized	.	TRBV19	CASSGAGETQYF	TGTGCCAGTAGTGGAGCAGGGGAGACCCAGTACTTC
TRBJ1-2	.	TRBD1	TRBV11-3	CASSYYGTAANYGYTF	TGTGCCAGCAGTTACTATGGGACAGCTGCTAACTATGGCTACACCTTC
TRBJ2-5	few	.	TRBV25-1	CASSAGLPHSYQETQYF	TGTGCCAGCAGTGCCGGACTACCCCATTCGTACCAAGAGACCCAGTACTTC
TRBJ2-2	few	.	TRBV6-8	CASPPAVDRSQTGELFF	TGTGCCAGCCCCCCCGCGGTAGACAGAAGCCAAACCGGGGAGCTGTTTTTT
TRBJ2-7	few	TRBD1	TRBV6-8	CAAAIGTALYEQYF	TGTGCCGCAGCAATCGGGACAGCTTTGTACGAGCAGTACTTC
TRBJ2-1	.	TRBD1	TRBV12-5	CASGFNVFGTGDNEQFF	TGTGCTAGTGGTTTCAACGTATTCGGGACAGGTGACAATGAGCAGTTCTTC
TRBJ2-1	.	TRBD1	TRBV28	CASRRQGSYNEQFF	TGTGCCAGCAGGCGACAGGGTTCCTACAATGAGCAGTTCTTC
TRBJ1-4	medium-sized	.	TRBV4-1	CASSQDLWGGNEKLFF	TGCGCCAGCAGCCAAGATCTTTGGGGCGGCAATGAAAAACTGTTTTTT
TRBJ1-4	.	.	TRBV6-8	CASSPSFLGEKLFF	TGTGCCAGCAGCCCGTCTTTCCTAGGGGAAAAACTGTTTTTT
TRBJ1-1	few	.	TRBV4-1	CASSERGSYTEAFF	TGCGCCAGCAGCGAACGTGGGAGTTACACTGAAGCTTTCTTT
TRBJ1-1	few	.	TRBV30	CAWSDLNTEAFF	TGTGCCTGGAGTGACCTGAACACTGAAGCTTTCTTT
TRBJ1-1	.	.	TRBV19	CASSIKSLNTEAFF	TGTGCCAGTAGTATCAAAAGTCTGAACACTGAAGCTTTCTTT
TRBJ2-2	few	.	TRBV6-8	CASAAGRTGELFF	TGTGCCAGCGCCGCGGGGCGCACCGGGGAGCTGTTTTTT
TRBJ2-5	.	TRBD2	TRBV19	CASSIWASGGRETQYF	TGTGCCAGTAGTATTTGGGCTAGCGGGGGGCGAGAGACCCAGTACTTC
TRBJ1-6	few	TRBD1	TRBV6-8	CASSYGTGGAVSLHF	TGTGCCAGCAGTTACGGGACAGGGGGCGCGGTATCCCTCCACTTT
TRBJ2-6	few	.	TRBV6-8	CASSSPKAGANVLTF	TGTGCCAGCAGTTCCCCCAAAGCTGGGGCCAACGTCCTGACTTTC
TRBJ1-2	.	.	TRBV14	CASSQDQSTGYGYTF	TGTGCCAGCAGCCAAGATCAGTCGACAGGCTATGGCTACACCTTC
TRBJ1-5	.	.	TRBV5-1	CASSLEGYSNQPQHF	TGCGCCAGCAGCTTGGAAGGTTATAGCAATCAGCCCCAGCATTTT
TRBJ2-1	few	.	TRBV6-8	CASSYVSSYNEQFF	TGTGCCAGCAGTTACGTTAGCTCCTACAATGAGCAGTTCTTC
TRBJ1-1	few	.	TRBV6-8	CASSGRAMNTEAFF	TGTGCCAGCAGTGGTAGGGCCATGAACACTGAAGCTTTCTTT